This T cell receptor (beta chain) was observed in a study of technical replicates of blood from a few donors. The V and J ends lost 6 bases and 6 bases respectively, with 9 bases between them. In germline, CDR1 is SGHVS, CDR2 FQNEAQ. The length of the CDR3 is 12 residues. Profiled with immunoSEQ multiplex PCR; TCRdb holds only in-frame clones, not every one. The table records about 85,000 clones, about 94% of them present only once. The chain couples TRBV7-8 to TRBJ1-5; no firm D call. Sample: T cells isolated from PBMCs. This TCR derives from a human donor in good health. CDR3 coding DNA: TGTGCCAGCAGTCCCAGTGGTCAGCCCCAGCATTTT. It translates to CASSPSGQPQHF. Full variable domain (outside the CDR3, taken from reference TRBV7-8 and TRBJ1-5): GAGVSQSPRYKVAKRGQDVALRCDPISGHVSLFWYQQALGQGPEFLTYFQNEAQLDKSGLPSDRFFAERPEGSVSTLKIQRTQQEDSAVYLCASSPSGQPQHFGDGTRLSIL.